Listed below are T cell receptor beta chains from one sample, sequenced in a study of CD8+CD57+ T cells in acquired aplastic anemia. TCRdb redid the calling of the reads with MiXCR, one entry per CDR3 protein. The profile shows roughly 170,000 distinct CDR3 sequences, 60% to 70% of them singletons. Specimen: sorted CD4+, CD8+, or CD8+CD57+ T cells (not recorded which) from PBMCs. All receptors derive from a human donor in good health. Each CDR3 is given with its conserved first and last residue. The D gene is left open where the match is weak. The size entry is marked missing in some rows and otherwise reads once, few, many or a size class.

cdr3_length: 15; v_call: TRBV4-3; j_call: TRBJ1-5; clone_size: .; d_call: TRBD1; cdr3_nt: TGCGCCAGCAGCCAAAAGTGGGACAGGGAACAGCCCCAGCATTTT; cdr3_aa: CASSQKWDREQPQHF
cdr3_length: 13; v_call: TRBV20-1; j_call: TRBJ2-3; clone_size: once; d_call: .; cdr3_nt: TGCAGTGCCCTATCGACGCGCACAGATACGCAGTATTTT; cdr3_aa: CSALSTRTDTQYF
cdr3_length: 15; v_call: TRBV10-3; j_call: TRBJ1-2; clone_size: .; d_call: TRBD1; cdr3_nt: TGTGCCATCAGATCCGGGACAGGGGGGAACTATGGCTACACCTTC; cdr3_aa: CAIRSGTGGNYGYTF
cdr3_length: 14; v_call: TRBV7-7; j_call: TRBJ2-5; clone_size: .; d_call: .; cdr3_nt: TGCGCCAGCAGCTTTGGGGGCCGGGTAGAGACCCAGTACTTC; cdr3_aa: CASSFGGRVETQYF
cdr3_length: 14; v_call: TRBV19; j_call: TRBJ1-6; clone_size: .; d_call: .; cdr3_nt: TGTGCCAGTAGTATTGTGTATGGAAATTCACCCCTCCACTTT; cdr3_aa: CASSIVYGNSPLHF
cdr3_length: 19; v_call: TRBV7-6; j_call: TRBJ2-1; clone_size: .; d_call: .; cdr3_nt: TGTGCCAGCAGCTTAGGGGGCCCCACAACCAAGAGCTCCTACAATGAGCAGTTCTTC; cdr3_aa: CASSLGGPTTKSSYNEQFF
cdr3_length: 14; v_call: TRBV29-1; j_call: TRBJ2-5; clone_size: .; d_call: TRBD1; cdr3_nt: TGCAGCGTTGGGGACAGGCGAGGTCAAGAGACCCAGTACTTC; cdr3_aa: CSVGDRRGQETQYF
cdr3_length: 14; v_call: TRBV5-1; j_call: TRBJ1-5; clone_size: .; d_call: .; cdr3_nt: TGCGCCAGCAGCTTGGACCAGGGCCCTTCCTACGAGCATTTT; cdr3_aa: CASSLDQGPSYEHF
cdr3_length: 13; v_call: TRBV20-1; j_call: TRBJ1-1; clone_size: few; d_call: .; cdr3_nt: TGCAGTGCTAGACGAGGGTTGGACACTGAAGCTTTCTTT; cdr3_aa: CSARRGLDTEAFF
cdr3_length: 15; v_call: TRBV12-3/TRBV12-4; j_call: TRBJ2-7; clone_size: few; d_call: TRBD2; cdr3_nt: TGTGCCAGCAGCTTAGAAGCGGGGGTCTCCTACGAGCAGTACTTC; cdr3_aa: CASSLEAGVSYEQYF